The sample holds one count of the clone carrying this T cell receptor beta chain. Its antigen is as yet unknown. The data stem from a study of T cell responses to AZD1222 COVID-19 vaccine. Regarding the study as a whole: Baseline seropositivity characterized only a handful of AZD1222 recipients. Females made up more of the donors, who were largely white British, and clonal diversity may have come out too low.

Germline CDR1 reads LNHDA; CDR2 reads SQIVND (reference sequence). With 5 bases clipped from V and 3 bases from J, the junction kept 1 base outside the gene matches. The CDR3 has 13 residues. Measured with immunoSEQ multiplex PCR; TCRdb has only the in-frame clones, and not every one. The sample contains about 22,000 clones, approximately 79% of which appear only once. This specimen consisted of peripheral blood, obtained on day 0 of AZD1222 vaccination. The sequence was obtained from an adult in good health. This chain uses TRBV19 with TRBJ1-5; 7 bases line up with TRBD1. The chain's CDR3 is CASSGQDNQPQHF. CDR3 coding DNA: TGTGCCAGTAGTGGACAGGACAATCAGCCCCAGCATTTT. Based on the CDR3 plus reference TRBV19 and TRBJ1-5, the full variable domain is DGGITQSPKYLFRKEGQNVTLSCEQNLNHDAMYWYRQDPGQGLRLIYYSQIVNDFQKGDIAEGYSVSREKKESFPLTVTSAQKNPTAFYLCASSGQDNQPQHFGDGTRLSIL.